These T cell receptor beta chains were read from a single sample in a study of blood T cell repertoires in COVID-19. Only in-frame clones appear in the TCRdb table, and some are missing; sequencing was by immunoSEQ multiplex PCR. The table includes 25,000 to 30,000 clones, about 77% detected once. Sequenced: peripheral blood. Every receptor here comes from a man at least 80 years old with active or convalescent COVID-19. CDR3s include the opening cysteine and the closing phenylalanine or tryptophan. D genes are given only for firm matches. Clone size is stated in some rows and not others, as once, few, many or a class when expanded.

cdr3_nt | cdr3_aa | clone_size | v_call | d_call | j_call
TGTGCCAGTAGTATTTCCCGACTAGCGGGGGGGCCGACTGAGCAGTTCTTC | CASSISRLAGGPTEQFF | NA | TRBV19 | TRBD2 | TRBJ2-1
TGTGCCAGCAGCCAGGCCAGGGGTTACGAGCAGTACTTC | CASSQARGYEQYF | NA | TRBV5-4 | NA | TRBJ2-7
TGTGCCAGCAGTTTTATAGGGGGTAGCAATCAGCCCCAGCATTTT | CASSFIGGSNQPQHF | NA | TRBV6-2/TRBV6-3 | NA | TRBJ1-5
TGTGCCAGCAGCTCGGGGACAGGGCAAACCCAGTACTTC | CASSSGTGQTQYF | NA | TRBV7-3 | TRBD1 | TRBJ2-5
TGTGCCAGCAGCCAAGCCCCACCCTGGCGGAAGCAAGAGACCCAGTACTTC | CASSQAPPWRKQETQYF | NA | TRBV3-1/TRBV3-2 | NA | TRBJ2-5
TGTGCCAGTAGTACCCAGGCTTATAGCAATCAGCCCCAGCATTTT | CASSTQAYSNQPQHF | NA | TRBV19 | NA | TRBJ1-5
TGTGCCAGCAGCCAAAGACAGGGGGCGCTTGAAGCTTTCTTT | CASSQRQGALEAFF | NA | TRBV6-5 | TRBD1 | TRBJ1-1
TGTGCCAGCAGCTCAACAGGGTACTATGGCTACACCTTC | CASSSTGYYGYTF | NA | TRBV11-2 | NA | TRBJ1-2
TGTGCCACCCGACAATCCTACGAGCAGTACTTC | CATRQSYEQYF | few | TRBV6-5 | NA | TRBJ2-7
TGCGCCAGCAGCTTCGGGGGACAGGGTAATCAGCCCCAGCATTTT | CASSFGGQGNQPQHF | once | TRBV5-1 | TRBD1 | TRBJ1-5
TGCGCCAGCAGCCAAGATTGGGGAGGGGCCAGGGGTGAAGCTTTCTTT | CASSQDWGGARGEAFF | few | TRBV4-3 | NA | TRBJ1-1
TGTGCCAGTACCCTCGGGGGGGCCCCAGATACGCAGTATTTT | CASTLGGAPDTQYF | NA | TRBV19 | TRBD2 | TRBJ2-3
TGTGCCAGCAGCCGAGGACAGTTAATCATGAACACTGAAGCTTTCTTT | CASSRGQLIMNTEAFF | once | TRBV5-5 | NA | TRBJ1-1
TGCAGCGTTGGTGAAGGTTCGGGGACAGGATATGGCTACACCTTC | CSVGEGSGTGYGYTF | NA | TRBV29-1 | TRBD1 | TRBJ1-2
TGTGCCAGTAGTACGCGACAGGGTAATCAGCCCCAGCATTTT | CASSTRQGNQPQHF | NA | TRBV19 | TRBD1 | TRBJ1-5
TGTGCCAGCAGCCCGGGTCTGTCATTCGGGGACACTGAAGCTTTCTTT | CASSPGLSFGDTEAFF | NA | TRBV3-1/TRBV3-2 | NA | TRBJ1-1
TGTGCCAGCAGCCTCTGGGTGGGGACTAGCGGGATGTACGAGCAGTACTTC | CASSLWVGTSGMYEQYF | once | TRBV7-9 | TRBD2 | TRBJ2-7
TGTGCCAGCAAAGGAATTGCAACAGCTCAAGCTTTCTTT | CASKGIATAQAFF | NA | TRBV3-1/TRBV3-2 | NA | TRBJ1-1
TGTGCCAGCAGCTTTCAGGGGTCCGGGGCCCCTAGGCAGTACTTC | CASSFQGSGAPRQYF | few | TRBV7-9 | NA | TRBJ2-7
TGTGCCAGCAGTCTCGACCCCGGGACAGGGGGAAATGAGCAGTACTTC | CASSLDPGTGGNEQYF | few | TRBV28 | TRBD1 | TRBJ2-7
TGTGCCAGCTCACCACACCCCCGCCCCAGCGGGGGCAGAAATGAGCAGTTCTTC | CASSPHPRPSGGRNEQFF | NA | TRBV18 | TRBD2 | TRBJ2-1
TGTGCCAGCAGTTTCTCCAGGGGGAAAGCCAAAAACATTCAGTACTTC | CASSFSRGKAKNIQYF | NA | TRBV27 | TRBD1 | TRBJ2-4
TGTGCCAGCGGAGGACTAGCGGGAGTTTATGAGCAGTTCTTC | CASGGLAGVYEQFF | NA | TRBV6-4 | TRBD2 | TRBJ2-1